This TCR beta chain emerged from a study of blood T cell repertoires in COVID-19. Study-level background: Specimens from acute and convalescent COVID-19 originated in the United States, Italy and Spain. PBMCs, B-cell-depleted T cells, or T cells provided the cDNA or gDNA that made up the material.

The authors' processing: Nucleated cell counts were estimated from reference gene primer amplification. Repertoires were generated with immunoSEQ multiplex PCR, while TCRdb's copy carries only in-frame clones and drops some. V, J and clone size reflect that table, while D and trimming were determined from the DNA. The sample contains about 64,000 clones, roughly 85% of which appear only once. This TCR was recovered from a woman aged 55-70 years with COVID-19, enrolled during active disease. The sample comprised peripheral blood.

This chain's CDR3 is CAWSRGSDQPQHF. In DNA, the CDR3 is TGTGCCTGGAGTCGGGGTTCAGATCAGCCCCAGCATTTT. The chain uses TRBV30 and TRBJ1-5; D not certain. Between the trimmed V and J ends, which lost 2 bases and 5 bases, there was a span of 10 bases. This CDR3 region has 13 residues. CDR1 GTSNPN and CDR2 SVGIG come from the germline V gene (reference sequence).